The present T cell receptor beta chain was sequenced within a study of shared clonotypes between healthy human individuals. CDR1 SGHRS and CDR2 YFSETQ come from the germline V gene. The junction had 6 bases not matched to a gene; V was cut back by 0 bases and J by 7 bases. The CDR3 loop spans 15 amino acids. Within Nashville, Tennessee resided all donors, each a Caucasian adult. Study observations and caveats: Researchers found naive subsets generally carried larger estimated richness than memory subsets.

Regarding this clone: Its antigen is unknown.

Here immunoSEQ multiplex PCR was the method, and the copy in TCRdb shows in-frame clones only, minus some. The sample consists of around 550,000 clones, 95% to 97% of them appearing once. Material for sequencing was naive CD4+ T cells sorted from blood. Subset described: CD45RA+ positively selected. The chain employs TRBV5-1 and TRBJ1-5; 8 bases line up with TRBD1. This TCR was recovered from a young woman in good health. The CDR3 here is CASSLGTGFDQPQHF. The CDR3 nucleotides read TGCGCCAGCAGCTTGGGGACAGGGTTTGACCAGCCCCAGCATTTT.